This T cell receptor beta chain was captured in a study of OX40 agonist ivuxolimab in advanced cancers. Study-wide background: With a range of roughly 23 to 90, age averaged roughly 60 years, and 75% to 90% were male. Three individuals attained partial responses, comprising one hepatocellular carcinoma case and two cutaneous melanoma cases.

Whole-study results and caveats: The study observed clonal expansion of CD4+ and CD8+ blood T cells by week 6 at 0.1 to 3.0 mg/kg. Relatively little clonal expansion, among the lowest observed, appeared in partial responders at 0.1-3.0 mg/kg.

Repertoires were generated with immunoSEQ multiplex PCR, while TCRdb's copy carries only in-frame clones and drops some. The sample has tens of thousands of clones, under 85% seen once. This clone has more than one count but fewer than ten. Its antigen is unknown. Unmatched junction bases numbered 9, after V lost 0 bases and J lost 8 bases. This CDR3 has 15 amino acids. Germline V gene data show CDR1 as SEHNR and CDR2 as FQNEAQ (reference sequence). The rearrangement links TRBV7-9 to TRBJ1-2; 7 bases agree with TRBD1. This clonotype was sampled from an adult with an advanced solid tumor such as melanoma, head and neck, liver or kidney cancer. This specimen was CD4+ or CD8+ T cells sorted from blood, taken in a trial of the OX40 agonist ivuxolimab. The CDR3 sequence is CASSLATTGLEGYTF. The CDR3 DNA reads as TGTGCCAGCAGCTTAGCGACGACAGGGCTAGAGGGCTACACCTTC. The full variable domain, its missing parts supplied by reference TRBV7-9 and TRBJ1-2, is DTGVSQNPRHKITKRGQNVTFRCDPISEHNRLYWYRQTLGQGPEFLTYFQNEAQLEKSRLLSDRFSAERPKGSFSTLEIQRTEQGDSAMYLCASSLATTGLEGYTFGSGTRLTVV.